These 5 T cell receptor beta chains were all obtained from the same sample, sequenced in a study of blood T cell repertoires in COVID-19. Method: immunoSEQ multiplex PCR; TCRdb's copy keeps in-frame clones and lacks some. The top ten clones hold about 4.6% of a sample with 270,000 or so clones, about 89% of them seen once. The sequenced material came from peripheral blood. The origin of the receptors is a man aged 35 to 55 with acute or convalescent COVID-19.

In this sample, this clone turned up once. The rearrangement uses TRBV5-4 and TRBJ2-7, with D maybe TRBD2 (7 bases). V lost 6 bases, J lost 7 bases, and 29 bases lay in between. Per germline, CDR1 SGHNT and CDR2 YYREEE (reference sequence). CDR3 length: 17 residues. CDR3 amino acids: CASTWGGDTNFNGEQYF. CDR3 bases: TGTGCCAGCACCTGGGGGGGGGACACTAACTTTAACGGTGAGCAGTACTTC.

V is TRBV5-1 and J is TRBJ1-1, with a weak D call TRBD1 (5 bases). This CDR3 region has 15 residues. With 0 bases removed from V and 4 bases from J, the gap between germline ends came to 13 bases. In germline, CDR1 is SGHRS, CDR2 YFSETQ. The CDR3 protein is CASSLELGGGTEAFF. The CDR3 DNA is TGCGCCAGCAGCTTGGAGCTGGGGGGAGGCACTGAAGCTTTCTTT.

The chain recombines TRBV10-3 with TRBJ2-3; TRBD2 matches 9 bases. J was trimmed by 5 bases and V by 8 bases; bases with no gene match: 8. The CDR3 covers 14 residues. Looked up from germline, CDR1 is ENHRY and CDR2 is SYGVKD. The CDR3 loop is CAISRGGAEDTQYF. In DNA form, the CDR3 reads TGTGCCATCTCTCGCGGGGGGGCCGAAGATACGCAGTATTTT.

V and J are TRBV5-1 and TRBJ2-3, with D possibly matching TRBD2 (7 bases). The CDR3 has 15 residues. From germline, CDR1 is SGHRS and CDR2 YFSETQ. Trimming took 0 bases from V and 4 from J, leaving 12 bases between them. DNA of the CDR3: TGCGCCAGCAGCTTGGTCGGGGGGCAGTCAGATACGCAGTATTTT. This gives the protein CASSLVGGQSDTQYF.

Written as DNA, the CDR3 is TGTGCCAGTAGTCCCCAGTTGGAGACGGTATCTTTCTTT. This encodes CASSPQLETVSFF. The chain uses TRBV19 and TRBJ1-1, with D uncertain. Trimming left V 5 bases short and J 12 bases short, with 19 bases between. Per germline, CDR1 LNHDA and CDR2 SQIVND (reference sequence). The CDR3 covers 13 residues.